Below, 24 T cell receptor beta chains from the same sample are listed, as sequenced in a study of spatial heterogeneity in lung cancer. As to time point: sample taken at primary tumor resection. Researchers sequenced whole RNA taken from tumor, nontumor lung or frozen PBMC without sorting. TCRdb used MiXCR to reprocess the 5' RACE reads, holding one entry per CDR3 protein. This table holds about 75,000 distinct CDR3 sequences, roughly 13% found once. Source: PBMCs, taken at surgery. Source of these receptors: a male donor with early-stage non-small cell lung cancer.

This clonotype was seen at least ten times. The CDR3 nucleotides are TGCAGCGTTGCTCCAACAGGGGCGAGGAACACTGAAGCTTTCTTT. Protein product: CSVAPTGARNTEAFF. The chain links TRBV29-1 to TRBJ1-1, with 7 bases lining up with TRBD1. Germline CDR1 and CDR2: SQVTM and ANQGSEA. The CDR3 is 15 residues long. J gave up 1 base and V 4 bases, and 9 bases lay outside the gene matches.

The sample holds a few counts of this clonotype. This sequence joins TRBV13 and TRBJ2-1, with 11 bases aligning to TRBD2. Trimming cost V 4 bases and J 10 bases; bases outside gene matches: 9. Germline values: CDR1 PRHDT, CDR2 FYEKMQ (reference sequence). The CDR3 is 15 amino acids. The CDR3 DNA sequence: TGTGCCAGCAGCTCTATAGCGGGAGGGCCCGGCGAGCAGTTCTTC. Translating it yields CASSSIAGGPGEQFF. The full variable domain, with the rest looked up from reference TRBV13 and TRBJ2-1, is AAGVIQSPRHLIKEKRETATLKCYPIPRHDTVYWYQQGPGQDPQFLISFYEKMQSDKGSIPDRFSAQQFSDYHSELNMSSLELGDSALYFCASSSIAGGPGEQFFGPGTRLTVL.

This clonotype was found a few times. J is TRBJ2-3 and V is TRBV29-1, with 11 positions matching TRBD2. This CDR3 comprises 13 residues. CDR1 is SQVTM and CDR2 is ANQGSEA in the germline V gene. The V segment lost 4 bases and the J segment 9 bases; nucleotides outside the gene matches: 6. CDR3 sequence: CSVGTSGLVTQYF. DNA for the CDR3: TGCAGCGTTGGGACTAGCGGGCTTGTGACGCAGTATTTT.

This clonotype turned up a few times. V gene TRBV19 combines with J gene TRBJ1-4, with D uncertain. Trimming pared 2 bases from V and 0 bases from J, leaving 10 bases between. CDR3 length equals 16 residues. From germline, CDR1 is LNHDA and CDR2 SQIVND (reference sequence). The CDR3 DNA follows: TGTGCCAGTAGTATAAACCCGACCACAACTAATGAAAAACTGTTTTTT. Protein: CASSINPTTTNEKLFF. Full variable domain (rest looked up from reference TRBV19 and TRBJ1-4): DGGITQSPKYLFRKEGQNVTLSCEQNLNHDAMYWYRQDPGQGLRLIYYSQIVNDFQKGDIAEGYSVSREKKESFPLTVTSAQKNPTAFYLCASSINPTTTNEKLFFGSGTQLSVL.

This clonotype has more than one count but fewer than ten. The rearrangement uses TRBV2 and TRBJ2-3; 8 bases map to TRBD1. V lost 8 bases, J lost 0 bases, and 7 bases stayed unmatched. Germline V gene lookup returns CDR1 SNHLY and CDR2 FYNNEI. CDR3 length: 15 residues. The CDR3 DNA is TGTGCCAGCTGGGCGACAGGGGCTAGCACAGATACGCAGTATTTT. This translates into CASWATGASTDTQYF.

This clonotype was found a few times. The chain has TRBV12-3 or TRBV12-4 and TRBJ1-6; 8 nucleotides match TRBD1. The CDR3 is 14 amino acids. With 3 bases clipped from V and 7 bases from J, the junction kept 2 bases outside the gene matches. The CDR3 spells CASSFGTGNSPLHF. In DNA form, the CDR3 reads TGTGCCAGCAGTTTCGGGACAGGCAATTCACCCCTCCACTTT.

This clonotype was picked up a small number of times. The chain couples TRBV29-1 to TRBJ2-2, with D perhaps TRBD1 (6 bases). The CDR3 spans 14 residues. V was pared by 5 bases and J by 1 base, with 11 bases between. Germline V gene lookup returns CDR1 SQVTM and CDR2 ANQGSEA. DNA for the CDR3: TGCAGCGTTACGATGGACAGGAACACCGGGGAGCTGTTTTTT. Its protein is CSVTMDRNTGELFF.

The V gene is TRBV7-2, the J gene TRBJ2-3; D is ambiguous. CDR3 length: 14 amino acids. The V and J ends lost 2 bases and 5 bases respectively, with 11 bases between them. Per the germline V gene, CDR1 is SGHTA and CDR2 is FQGNSA. CDR3 DNA sequence: TGTGCCAGCAGCTTAATTCGTTTTGGAGATACGCAGTATTTT. Protein: CASSLIRFGDTQYF.

This clonotype came up many times. The rearrangement joins TRBV19 to TRBJ2-7; no reliable D call. V was cut by 0 bases and J by 6 bases, with 9 bases left in between. The CDR3 has 13 amino acids. The germline V gene encodes CDR1 LNHDA and CDR2 SQIVND (reference sequence). The CDR3 nucleotides are TGTGCCAGTAGTATAGAAACGGGCTCCGAGCAGTACTTC. It is translated as CASSIETGSEQYF.

This clonotype came up a few times. This chain connects TRBV11-1 to TRBJ2-3; perhaps D is TRBD1 or TRBD2 (5 bases each). The CDR3 is 15 residues long. Germline-derived CDR1 and CDR2 are SGHAT and FQDESV (reference sequence). V was cut by 5 bases and J by 2 bases, with 14 bases left in between. In DNA form, the CDR3 reads TGTGCCAGCAGCCGTGAGGGGCCTGTCACAGATACGCAGTATTTT. Protein sequence: CASSREGPVTDTQYF.

This clonotype has just one count. The chain employs TRBV6-2 or TRBV6-3 and TRBJ1-2; 8 bases line up with TRBD1. The junction had 4 bases not matched to a gene; V was cut back by 2 bases and J by 8 bases. The CDR3 loop spans 13 amino acids. CDR1 is MNHEY and CDR2 is SVGEGT in the germline V gene. The CDR3 sequence is CASSYIDRGGYTF. The CDR3 bases are TGTGCCAGCAGTTACATTGACAGGGGAGGCTACACCTTC.

This clonotype has only a few counts. The rearrangement links TRBV25-1 to TRBJ2-2; D tentatively reads TRBD1 or TRBD2 (5 bases each). Germline V gene data show CDR1 as MGHDK and CDR2 as SYGVNS. V lost 1 base, J lost 7 bases, and 10 bases lay in between. CDR3 length: 14 residues. CDR3: CASSELGRGGELFF. CDR3 in DNA: TGTGCCAGCAGTGAATTGGGACGAGGCGGGGAGCTGTTTTTT.

CDR3 amino acids: CASSGDRGRITGELFF. The DNA of the CDR3 is TGTGCCAGCAGTGGCGACAGGGGACGTATCACCGGGGAGCTGTTTTTT. This chain uses TRBV6-5 with TRBJ2-2; TRBD1 agrees at 8 bases. The V and J ends lost 5 bases and 4 bases, in that order; junction bases with no gene match: 9. This CDR3 is built from 16 residues. CDR1 and CDR2 (germline): MNHEY, SVGAGI.

Only a few counts were recorded for this clonotype. The CDR3: CASSGKGAGEQYF. Written as DNA, the CDR3 is TGTGCCAGCAGTGGAAAGGGCGCGGGCGAGCAGTACTTC. The chain recombines TRBV25-1 with TRBJ2-7; tentatively, D is TRBD2 (5 bases). Trimming pared 4 bases from V and 6 bases from J, leaving 13 bases between. The CDR3 length is 13 residues. CDR1 MGHDK and CDR2 SYGVNS come from the germline V gene.

There are a few counts of this clonotype. This chain uses TRBV3-1 with TRBJ1-4, with 12 bases matching TRBD1. V was pared by 7 bases and J by 6 bases, with 6 bases of the junction left unmatched. The CDR3 has 15 residues. Germline-derived CDR1 and CDR2 are LGHDT and YNNKEL (reference sequence). CDR3 loop: CASTPGTGGDEKLFF. In DNA, the CDR3 is TGTGCCAGCACCCCCGGGACAGGGGGCGATGAAAAACTGTTTTTT.

This clonotype has only a few counts. The V gene is TRBV10-3, the J gene TRBJ2-2, with 9 bases lining up with TRBD1. V was pared by 10 bases and J by 6 bases, with 9 bases of the junction left unmatched. CDR1 and CDR2 from the germline V gene are ENHRY and SYGVKD. This CDR3 is built from 14 residues. In DNA form, the CDR3 reads TGTGCCACCGACAGACAGGGGGTAGCCGGGGAGCTGTTTTTT. Its translation: CATDRQGVAGELFF.

The chain uses TRBV6-2 or TRBV6-3 and TRBJ1-1, with TRBD1 identical over 9 bases. V dropped 7 bases and J dropped 4; count of bases not matched to a gene: 10. The CDR3 spans 15 residues. The germline CDR1 and CDR2 sequences are MNHEY and SVGEGT. CDR3 DNA sequence: TGTGCCAGCACCGGGACAGGGATTCGCGGCACTGAAGCTTTCTTT. Protein product: CASTGTGIRGTEAFF.

This clonotype was seen a few times. The chain joins TRBV21-1 to TRBJ2-1. TRBV21-1 is a pseudogene locus. CDR3 length: 13 residues. Here the CDR3 DNA reads TGTGCCAGCAGCAAAAAGGTAAACAATGAGCAGTTCTTC. Translation: CASSKKVNNEQFF.

This clonotype was detected ten times or more. This chain connects TRBV18 to TRBJ2-3; 10 nucleotides line up with TRBD2. V lost 3 bases to trimming and J lost 8 bases; unmatched junction nucleotides: 14. CDR3 size: 17 residues. Looked up from germline, CDR1 is KGHSH and CDR2 is LQKENI. The CDR3 loop reads CASSPLSGRADGATQYF. DNA for the CDR3: TGTGCCAGCTCACCCCTAAGCGGGAGGGCCGATGGCGCTACGCAGTATTTT.

The chain recombines TRBV5-5 with TRBJ1-1, with D hard to call. Trimming took off 5 bases at V and 5 bases at J, with 13 bases between the two ends. Per the germline V gene, CDR1 is SGHKS and CDR2 is YYEKEE (reference sequence). The CDR3 extends over 13 amino acids. The CDR3 loop reads CASRSTLSTEAFF. DNA of the CDR3: TGTGCCAGCAGGTCGACATTATCTACTGAAGCTTTCTTT.

A word on this clonotype: This may be a read error, as it is one base from a much larger clone. The chain is built from TRBV10-3 and TRBJ1-1, with 10 bases identical to TRBD1. Germline CDR1 reads ENHRY; CDR2 reads SYGVKD. The CDR3 extends over 14 amino acids. The ends lost 8 bases at V and 5 bases at J; junction bases unmatched: 8. The CDR3 is CAIGPGTGDTEAFF. CDR3 nucleotide sequence: TGTGCCATCGGGCCCGGGACAGGGGATACTGAAGCTTTCTTT.

This clonotype turned up a few times. The CDR3 spells CAWSVTRYNEQFF. The CDR3 DNA reads as TGTGCCTGGAGTGTAACCCGATACAATGAGCAGTTCTTC. This chain uses TRBV30 with TRBJ2-1; D remains unclear. Germline CDR1 is GTSNPN and CDR2 is SVGIG (reference sequence). The CDR3 spans 13 residues. V was cut by 0 bases and J by 4 bases, with 7 bases left in between. The full variable domain, rest sourced from reference TRBV30 and TRBJ2-1, is SQTIHQWPATLVQPVGSPLSLECTVEGTSNPNLYWYRQAAGRGLQLLFYSVGIGQISSEVPQNLSASRPQDRQFILSSKKLLLSDSGFYLCAWSVTRYNEQFFGPGTRLTVL.

This chain joins TRBV12-3 or TRBV12-4 and TRBJ2-7; 7 bases align to TRBD1. Unmatched junction bases numbered 7, after V lost 3 bases and J lost 2 bases. The CDR3 sequence is 15 residues long. Here the CDR3 reads CASSFFWDRPYEQYF. The CDR3 DNA follows: TGTGCCAGCAGTTTTTTTTGGGACAGACCCTACGAGCAGTACTTC.

This clonotype showed up many times. The chain recombines TRBV4-1 with TRBJ2-1; maybe TRBD2 (6 bases). With 3 bases removed from V and 1 base from J, the gap between germline ends came to 16 bases. This CDR3 is 17 amino acids long. Looked up from germline, CDR1 is MGHRA and CDR2 is YSYEKL. For the CDR3, the DNA is TGCGCCAGCAGCCAGGGGTGGGGGGAAAGTTCCTACAATGAGCAGTTCTTC. This sequence encodes CASSQGWGESSYNEQFF.